This T cell receptor (beta chain) was found in a study of blood T cells in healthy people across ages. The study recruited healthy Caucasian donors from Russia who were aged about 6 to 95. Each donor supplied roughly 9 milliliters of peripheral blood. With a J-beta primer mix and a sample-barcoded 5' primer, a second PCR ran about 6 to 11 cycles. The template-switch adaptor was a 5' adaptor with 12 random nucleotides. It tagged each cDNA molecule. Each CDR3 protein gets one entry after TCRdb re-called the 5' RACE reads with MiXCR. Counted here are hundreds of thousands of distinct CDR3 sequences, roughly 21% occurring once; the ten biggest clones make up roughly 3.6%. Input material: blood. The clonotype comes from a man aged 70-80 years in good health.

The DNA for the CDR3 is TGTGCCAGCTCACCAACCGGGACACACCAAGAGACCCAGTACTTC. Translating gives CASSPTGTHQETQYF. The rearrangement links TRBV18 to TRBJ2-5, with D possibly being TRBD1 (6 bases). The V gene's germline CDR1 is KGHSH and CDR2 LQKENI. This CDR3 spans 15 amino acids. The ends were cut back, 2 bases at V and 0 bases at J, with 10 bases in the middle.